This T cell receptor (beta chain) originates from a study of T cells in Graves' hyperthyroidism and ophthalmopathy. Amplified regions were TCR beta CDR3 sequences from RNA transcripts. During a first-round RT-PCR of the TCR CDR3, the HTBI primer set was used. TCRdb ran MiXCR on the multiplex PCR reads and lists one entry per CDR3 protein. The sample includes fewer than 650,000 distinct CDR3 sequences, 46% of them seen just once. From germline, CDR1 is SGHTA and CDR2 FQGNSA. V lost 7 bases to trimming and J lost 4 bases; unmatched junction nucleotides: 9. There are 14 residues in the CDR3. Uncontrolled infection, other autoimmune disease, pregnancy or lactation led to exclusion.

The V call is TRBV7-2, the J call TRBJ2-7; TRBD1 aligns across 8 bases. Sequencing was carried out using peripheral blood or thyroid tissue (not recorded which). This receptor was taken from an adult woman with Graves' disease, either hyperthyroidism or ophthalmopathy (not recorded which). The chain's CDR3 is CASTNPDRVYEQYF. CDR3 nucleotide sequence: TGTGCCAGCACCAACCCGGACAGGGTGTACGAGCAGTACTTC.